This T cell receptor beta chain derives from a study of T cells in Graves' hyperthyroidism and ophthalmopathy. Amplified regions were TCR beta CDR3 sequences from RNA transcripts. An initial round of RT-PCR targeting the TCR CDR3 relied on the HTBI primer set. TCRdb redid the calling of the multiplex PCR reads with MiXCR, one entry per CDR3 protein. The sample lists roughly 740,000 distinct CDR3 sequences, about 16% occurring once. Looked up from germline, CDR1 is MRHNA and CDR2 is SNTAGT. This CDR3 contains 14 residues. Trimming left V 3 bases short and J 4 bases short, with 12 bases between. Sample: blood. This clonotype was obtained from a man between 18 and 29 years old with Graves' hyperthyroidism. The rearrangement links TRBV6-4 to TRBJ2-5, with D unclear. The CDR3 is CASSEQSLGETQYF. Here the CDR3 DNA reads TGTGCCAGCAGTGAACAGAGTCTCGGAGAGACCCAGTACTTC.